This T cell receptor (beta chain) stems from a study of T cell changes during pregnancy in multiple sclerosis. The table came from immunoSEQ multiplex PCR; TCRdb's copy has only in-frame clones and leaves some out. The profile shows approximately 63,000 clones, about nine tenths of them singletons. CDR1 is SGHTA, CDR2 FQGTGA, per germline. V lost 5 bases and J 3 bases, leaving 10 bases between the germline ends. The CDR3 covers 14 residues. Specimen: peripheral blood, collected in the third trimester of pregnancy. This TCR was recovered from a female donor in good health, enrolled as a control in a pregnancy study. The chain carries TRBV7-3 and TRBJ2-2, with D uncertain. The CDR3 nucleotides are TGTGCCAGCAGCCGTAGCCGGGACACCGGGGAGCTGTTTTTT. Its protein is CASSRSRDTGELFF.